The text below deals with one T cell receptor beta chain. The antigen is not known. Using a J-beta primer mix together with a sample-barcoded 5' primer, a second PCR was run for roughly 7 to 12 cycles. TCRdb used MiXCR to reprocess the 5' RACE reads, holding one entry per CDR3 protein. The table shows roughly 1,800,000 distinct CDR3 sequences, with about 50% occurring only once. These data belong to a study of blood T cells in healthy people across ages. Broader study findings: Long-lived donors exceeded aged donors in naive CD4+ cells and diversity.

Sequenced input: blood. The clonotype originates from a woman between 35 and 50 years old in good health.

The CDR3 region is CASTYSGGANEKLFF. The CDR3 nucleotides are TGTGCCAGCACCTATTCCGGTGGGGCTAATGAAAAACTGTTTTTT. This chain joins TRBV6-6 and TRBJ1-4, with D hard to call. Looked up from germline, CDR1 is MNHNY and CDR2 is SVGAGI (reference sequence). Trimming stripped 7 bases from V and 3 bases from J, with 15 bases between. CDR3 length: 15 amino acids.